Listed below are T cell receptor beta chains from one sample, sequenced in a study of T cells after posttransplantation cyclophosphamide. Profiled with immunoSEQ multiplex PCR; TCRdb holds only in-frame clones, not every one. This sample has approximately 21,000 clones, with roughly 98% found just once. Sequenced material: naive CD8+ T cells sorted from PBMCs. All receptors come from a man between 40 and 49 years old in good health, CMV-negative, and a related stem cell transplant donor. The CDR3 runs from the conserved cysteine through the conserved F or W. The order of the fields is clone size, J gene, D gene, V gene, CDR3 DNA, CDR3 protein. A D gene is named only where the DNA matches it firmly. Size is omitted from some rows. Given values are once, few, many or a class for expanded clones.

>NA|TRBJ1-5|TRBD1|TRBV28
TGTGCCAGCAGGTTACCGGGACAGGGCTATAGCAATCAGCCCCAGCATTTT
CASRLPGQGYSNQPQHF
>NA|TRBJ2-7|NA|TRBV10-3
TGTGCCATCACCCCTAGCGCGTCCTACGAGCAGTACTTC
CAITPSASYEQYF
>NA|TRBJ1-2|NA|TRBV18
TGTGCCAGCTCACCACCCCAGGAAATAGATGGCTACACCTTC
CASSPPQEIDGYTF
>NA|TRBJ2-1|NA|TRBV11-2
TGTGCCAGCAGCTTTTCCTATGAGCAGTTCTTC
CASSFSYEQFF
>NA|TRBJ2-7|NA|TRBV9
TGTGCCAGCAGCCCCCGTGGGCAGGGCCGGATCTACGAGCAGTACTTC
CASSPRGQGRIYEQYF
>NA|TRBJ2-5|NA|TRBV11-3
TGTGCCAGCAGCTCAGGGGACGGAATCGAAGAGACCCAGTACTTC
CASSSGDGIEETQYF
>NA|TRBJ2-7|NA|TRBV5-4
TGTGCCAGCAGCGCGACAGGAGACGAGCAGTACTTC
CASSATGDEQYF
>once|TRBJ2-7|NA|TRBV28
TGTGCCAGCAGTTTAGGGGCGTCCGAGCAGTACTTC
CASSLGASEQYF
>NA|TRBJ2-7|NA|TRBV28
TGTGCCAGCAGTGCCGGGCGCGGCGGGTACGAGCAGTACTTC
CASSAGRGGYEQYF
>NA|TRBJ2-6|TRBD1|TRBV7-9
TGTGCCAGCAGCTTGATGGGACAGGGGGCATCGGGGGCCAACGTCCTGACTTTC
CASSLMGQGASGANVLTF
>NA|TRBJ1-1|NA|TRBV6-6
TGTGCCAGCACCCCCTCGACAGCCATGAACACTGAAGCTTTCTTT
CASTPSTAMNTEAFF
>NA|TRBJ2-2|NA|TRBV15
TGTGCCACCAGCACCGCCCAATGGCGGGGCCCGAACACCGGGGAGCTGTTTTTT
CATSTAQWRGPNTGELFF
>NA|TRBJ2-4|NA|TRBV28
TGTGCCAGCAGTCCGAGGGATCGGCGGGATCTAGCCAAAAACATTCAGTACTTC
CASSPRDRRDLAKNIQYF
>NA|TRBJ1-1|TRBD1|TRBV27
TGTGCCAGCAGTTTATCGTCCCGGGACAGGGCTCACACTGAAGCTTTCTTT
CASSLSSRDRAHTEAFF
>NA|TRBJ2-1|NA|TRBV9
TGTGCCAGCAGCGTAGGGAGTCCAATAGGCTATGAGCAGTTCTTC
CASSVGSPIGYEQFF
>NA|TRBJ2-7|NA|TRBV15
TGTGCCACCAGCAGGCTTAGGGGGGAGCAGTACTTC
CATSRLRGEQYF
>NA|TRBJ1-5|NA|TRBV28
TGTGCCAGCAGCCCACAGGGTTATCAGCCCCAGCATTTT
CASSPQGYQPQHF
>NA|TRBJ2-7|NA|TRBV27
TGTGCCAGCAGTTTATACGCGGGGCTAGGGGGGGCGATAGGGTCCTACGAGCAGTACTTC
CASSLYAGLGGAIGSYEQYF
>NA|TRBJ2-7|TRBD2|TRBV7-9
TGTGCCAGCAGCTTAGGGGCTAGCGGGAGGGGCTACGAGCAGTACTTC
CASSLGASGRGYEQYF
>NA|TRBJ1-1|NA|TRBV13
TGTGCCAGCAGCTTAAGGGACACCACTGAAGCTTTCTTT
CASSLRDTTEAFF
>NA|TRBJ2-7|TRBD2|TRBV5-1
TGCGCCAGCAGCTTGGCCGGGGGGGGTCACGAGCAGTACTTC
CASSLAGGGHEQYF
>NA|TRBJ2-1|NA|TRBV6-5
TGTGCCAGCAGTTACTCAATACCCTCAGGGCAGTTCTTC
CASSYSIPSGQFF
>NA|TRBJ2-7|NA|TRBV15
TGTGCCACTGCAAGAGGGGGACAAGAGGGCGAGCAGTACTTC
CATARGGQEGEQYF
>NA|TRBJ1-2|TRBD1|TRBV11-2
TGTGCCAGCAGCTTTCCGAGAAACAGGGGACCGAACTATGGCTACACCTTC
CASSFPRNRGPNYGYTF
>NA|TRBJ2-1|NA|TRBV18
TGTGCCAGCCCCCCGGGGATAGATACCTACAATGAGCAGTTCTTC
CASPPGIDTYNEQFF
>NA|TRBJ2-7|NA|TRBV9
TGTGCCAGCAGCGGGACAGATCCCTACGAGCAGTACTTC
CASSGTDPYEQYF
>NA|TRBJ1-1|NA|TRBV28
TGTGCCAGCAGTGCTCAGGGAAACACTGAAGCTTTCTTT
CASSAQGNTEAFF
>NA|TRBJ2-7|TRBD2|TRBV9
TGTGCCAGCAGCCCCGCCTCGGCGGGAGGGAACTACGAGCAGTACTTC
CASSPASAGGNYEQYF
>NA|TRBJ2-7|NA|TRBV4-1
TGCGCCAGCAGCCAAGACCCAGGCTCGACCTACGAGCAGTACTTC
CASSQDPGSTYEQYF
>NA|TRBJ1-5|NA|TRBV28
TGTGCCAGCAGTCCTAGCTCGGGGGGCCAGCCCCAGCATTTT
CASSPSSGGQPQHF